The entry below gives a single TCR beta chain sequence along with its context. Its antigen remains undetermined. Per-base quality was not reported, and no clone a single base away is much larger than it. This sample was taken from a study of breast tumors, draining lymph nodes, adjacent tissues listed by TCRdb under 2016. Context from the whole study: In breast cancer patients, the study compared the TCR beta repertoires of tumor, adjacent nontumor tissue and axillary lymph nodes. In human breast cancer, the study set out to evaluate how tumor, surrounding tissue and draining lymph node repertoires relate to one another and whether T cells may move between these sites. Overall study results and their limits: The data were considered consistent with most tumor T cells being derived from the lymph node and subsequently expanding within tumor tissue. Rather than being directly demonstrated, the conclusion that tumor T cells originate in lymph nodes was presented as consistent with a hypothesis. T-cell repertoire diversity in tumors was found to be lower than in lymph nodes but higher than in nontumor tissue, and preferential V and J gene usage was observed. The similarity between tumor and nontumor tissue repertoires was significantly greater in luminal-like breast cancer than in basal-like breast cancer.

Lymph node samples came from the axillary draining lymph nodes of breast cancer patients. The listed sequencing device is Illumina HiSeq 2000. TCR beta chain libraries were generated by multiplex PCR amplification. The amplified TCR beta chain products were analyzed by high-throughput sequencing. The raw public reads went through TCRdb reprocessing: fastp at Q25, MiXCR clone calling, in-frame beta chains kept. Each entry is one CDR3 protein sequence, shown with its most common DNA and genes. This sample lists about 130,000 distinct CDR3 sequences; just under 20% were detected once. The ten most abundant clones make up 3% to 4% of the sample. Inclusive of the bounding cysteine and phenylalanine, the CDR3 is 15 residues long. The kept DNA is CDR3 alone, 45 bases in frame from the first base. V and J are trimmed by 5 bases and 10 bases, and the gene matches miss 6 bases of the junction. CDR1 and CDR2, looked up from the germline V gene, are SGDLS and YYNGEE.

This clonotype originated in a female donor with breast cancer. Some clones in this sample may be carry-over from other donors' samples. The sequencing sample was made of axillary lymph node tissue. The V and J segments used are TRBV9 and TRBJ2-1; 16 middle bases align to TRBD2. The CDR3 reads CASRPGLAGGGEQFF. The DNA is TGTGCCAGCAGGCCGGGACTAGCGGGGGGGGGGGAGCAGTTCTTC.